The 4 T cell receptor beta chains listed next were all sequenced from one sample in a study of glioma-infiltrating T cells. Amplification of TCR alpha and beta CDR3 regions from RNA used iRepertoire nested multiplex PCR. One entry per CDR3 protein results from TCRdb running MiXCR on the multiplex PCR reads. The data contain approximately 120,000 distinct CDR3 sequences, less than 30% of them seen just once; the ten biggest clones take up 35%. Sequencing was carried out using glioma tissue, nonneoplastic brain tissue, or PBMCs (not recorded which). These receptors were taken from a human donor with low-grade glioma or glioblastoma, undergoing nonglioma brain surgery, or in good health (not recorded which).

Many counts were recorded for this clonotype. The chain employs TRBV7-2 and TRBJ2-1; TRBD2 aligns across 11 bases. Germline V gene data show CDR1 as SGHTA and CDR2 as FQGNSA. CDR3 length: 16 residues. V lost 1 base and J lost 8; bases outside the gene matches: 7. CDR3 bases: TGTGCCAGCAGCTTAGAGAGGTCTAGCGGGGGGCATGAGCAGTTCTTC. It yields the protein CASSLERSSGGHEQFF.

This clonotype occurred many times. V usage is TRBV6-2 or TRBV6-3 and J usage is TRBJ2-2; weak D call: TRBD2 (6 bases). The CDR3 loop spans 15 amino acids. V was pared by 6 bases and J by 1 base, with 12 bases between. Germline V gives CDR1 MNHEY, CDR2 SVGEGT. The CDR3 DNA reads TGTGCCAGCAGCCGAGACGGGGGGAACACCGGGGAGCTGTTTTTT. Translated, it gives CASSRDGGNTGELFF.

With regard to this clonotype: Mismatch with germline at one junction end may stem from a read error. V usage is TRBV30 and J usage is TRBJ1-5; no definite D call. Germline lookup yields CDR1 GTSNPN and CDR2 SVGIG (reference sequence). There are 13 residues in the CDR3. The CDR3 loop reads CAWTSGSDQPQHF. The DNA for the CDR3 is TGTGCCTGGACATCAGGTAGCGATCAGCCCCAGCATTTT. Based on the CDR3 plus reference TRBV30 and TRBJ1-5, the full variable domain is SQTIHQWPATLVQPVGSPLSLECTVEGTSNPNLYWYRQAAGRGLQLLFYSVGIGQISSEVPQNLSASRPQDRQFILSSKKLLLSDSGFYLCAWTSGSDQPQHFGDGTRLSIL.

Regarding this clonotype: A much larger clonotype is one base distant, so this may be a read error. V gene TRBV18 combines with J gene TRBJ2-2, with a tentative D call TRBD1 (6 bases). This CDR3 spans 15 amino acids. Germline lookup yields CDR1 KGHSH and CDR2 LQKENI. This CDR3 reads CASPPRTANTGELFF. The CDR3 bases are TGTGCCAGCCCACCTAGGACAGCGAACACCGGGGAGCTGTTTTTT. Full variable domain (missing parts from reference TRBV18 and TRBJ2-2): NAGVMQNPRHLVRRRGQEARLRCSPMKGHSHVYWYRQLPEEGLKFMVYLQKENIIDESGMPKERFSAEFPKEGPSILRIQQVVRGDSAAYFCASPPRTANTGELFFGEGSRLTVL.